The clone carrying this T cell receptor beta chain was found a few times. From germline, CDR1 is KGHSH and CDR2 LQKENI. V lost 2 bases, J lost 10 bases, and 8 bases stayed unmatched. This CDR3 is built from 15 residues. Per the study methods: Amplification of reference gene primers provided the estimated nucleated cell counts. The protocol was immunoSEQ multiplex PCR, while the TCRdb copy is restricted to in-frame clones and leaves out a portion. V and J calls and clone size are copied from that table; D and trimming were computed from the DNA. This sample yields 150,000 to 200,000 clones, of which 85% are seen a single time; less than 3.5% belongs to the top ten. The record originates from a study of blood T cell repertoires in COVID-19. Study-wide context: The United States, Italy and Spain were the sources of the acute and convalescent COVID-19 samples. T cells, B-cell-depleted T cells, or PBMCs supplied cDNA or gDNA.

V usage is TRBV18 and J usage is TRBJ2-1; 10 positions agree with TRBD1. The receptor comes from a human donor with acute or convalescent COVID-19. The donor label of this sample is uncertain. The sequenced material came from peripheral blood. The CDR3 DNA reads as TGTGCCAGCTCACCATCGGGACAGGGGAGTCGGGAGCAGTTCTTC. Amino acids: CASSPSGQGSREQFF.